A selection of T cell receptor beta chains follows, all from one sample in a study of blood T cell repertoires in COVID-19. Assay: immunoSEQ multiplex PCR; the TCRdb copy retains only in-frame clones and omits some. The table has more than 70,000 clones, around 84% seen once. Material: peripheral blood. Receptor source: a woman older than 75 in a cohort sampled during active or convalescent COVID-19. The CDR3 runs from the conserved cysteine through the conserved F or W. Each record gives: CDR3 DNA, CDR3 protein, V gene, clone size, D gene, J gene. The D gene is left open where the match is weak. Rows may omit the clone size; those that give it use once, few, many or a size class.

cdr3_nt: TGTGCCAGTAGTATAGACGGACAGGGGGCGGTGGTGACCATATATTTT
cdr3_aa: CASSIDGQGAVVTIYF
v_call: TRBV19
clone_size: -
d_call: TRBD1
j_call: TRBJ1-3

cdr3_nt: TGTGCCAGCAGTGAAGTTGGGGGCGCGGCTCAGCCCCAGCATTTT
cdr3_aa: CASSEVGGAAQPQHF
v_call: TRBV6-1
clone_size: few
d_call: -
j_call: TRBJ1-5

cdr3_nt: TGTGCCAGCAGCTCAATAGCGGGAGTCCTCAGAAATGAGCAGTTCTTC
cdr3_aa: CASSSIAGVLRNEQFF
v_call: TRBV7-8
clone_size: -
d_call: TRBD2
j_call: TRBJ2-1

cdr3_nt: TGCAGTGCTCCCGACAGCTATGGCTACACCTTC
cdr3_aa: CSAPDSYGYTF
v_call: TRBV20-1
clone_size: -
d_call: -
j_call: TRBJ1-2

cdr3_nt: TGTGCCAGCAGGCGAGCTGCGAACAATGAGCAGTTCTTC
cdr3_aa: CASRRAANNEQFF
v_call: TRBV11-3
clone_size: -
d_call: -
j_call: TRBJ2-1

cdr3_nt: TGTGCCAGCAGTTTAGGGAGGAATTCACCCCTCCACTTT
cdr3_aa: CASSLGRNSPLHF
v_call: TRBV12-3/TRBV12-4
clone_size: -
d_call: -
j_call: TRBJ1-6

cdr3_nt: TGTGCCAGCAGCTTAGCCGCCGGAGGTCCGGAGTTCTTC
cdr3_aa: CASSLAAGGPEFF
v_call: TRBV7-8
clone_size: -
d_call: -
j_call: TRBJ2-1

cdr3_nt: TGTGCCACCAGCACCGGGACTAGCGGGAGGGGTGTGTTCTTC
cdr3_aa: CATSTGTSGRGVFF
v_call: TRBV15
clone_size: -
d_call: TRBD2
j_call: TRBJ2-1

cdr3_nt: TGTGCCATCAGTGGGACAGGGGGCTCTAATGAGCAGTTCTTC
cdr3_aa: CAISGTGGSNEQFF
v_call: TRBV10-3
clone_size: -
d_call: TRBD1
j_call: TRBJ2-1

cdr3_nt: TGTGCCAGCAGTTTCTTTGGGAGGGCCTCCTACAATGAGCAGTTCTTC
cdr3_aa: CASSFFGRASYNEQFF
v_call: TRBV28
clone_size: -
d_call: TRBD2
j_call: TRBJ2-1

cdr3_nt: TGCGCCAGCAGCTCCCGGACAGGGGGATCGGACACTGAAGCTTTCTTT
cdr3_aa: CASSSRTGGSDTEAFF
v_call: TRBV5-1
clone_size: -
d_call: TRBD1
j_call: TRBJ1-1

cdr3_nt: TGTGCCAGCAGTTACGAACTGGGGGGGAAGCGGCAGCCCCAGCATTTT
cdr3_aa: CASSYELGGKRQPQHF
v_call: TRBV6-6
clone_size: few
d_call: -
j_call: TRBJ1-5

cdr3_nt: TGTGCCAGCAGTTGGGGGGAGGGGATGAACACTGAAGCTTTCTTT
cdr3_aa: CASSWGEGMNTEAFF
v_call: TRBV6-6
clone_size: -
d_call: -
j_call: TRBJ1-1

cdr3_nt: TGTGCCAGCAGCCCCCAGGGAGGCTATGGCTACACCTTC
cdr3_aa: CASSPQGGYGYTF
v_call: TRBV5-4
clone_size: -
d_call: -
j_call: TRBJ1-2

cdr3_nt: TGTGCCAGCAGCCAAGACCTCTACTATGGCTACACCTTC
cdr3_aa: CASSQDLYYGYTF
v_call: TRBV14
clone_size: -
d_call: -
j_call: TRBJ1-2

cdr3_nt: TGCAGTGCTAGTTTGGTTGGACGAAGGGGGACAGATACGCAGTATTTT
cdr3_aa: CSASLVGRRGTDTQYF
v_call: TRBV20-1
clone_size: -
d_call: -
j_call: TRBJ2-3

cdr3_nt: TGTGCCAGCAGGTCCGGGAGCACCGATAATGAAAAACTGTTTTTT
cdr3_aa: CASRSGSTDNEKLFF
v_call: TRBV28
clone_size: -
d_call: -
j_call: TRBJ1-4

cdr3_nt: TGTGCCTGGAGTGTAGGGCGGGGACCTCAGCCCCAGCATTTT
cdr3_aa: CAWSVGRGPQPQHF
v_call: TRBV30
clone_size: -
d_call: -
j_call: TRBJ1-5

cdr3_nt: TGTGCCAGCAGCTTAGATGGGACTAGCGGGTACGAGCAGTACTTC
cdr3_aa: CASSLDGTSGYEQYF
v_call: TRBV11-3
clone_size: -
d_call: TRBD2
j_call: TRBJ2-7

cdr3_nt: TGTGCCAGCAGCTTGCAGGGGACTAATGAAAAACTGTTTTTT
cdr3_aa: CASSLQGTNEKLFF
v_call: TRBV5-4
clone_size: -
d_call: -
j_call: TRBJ1-4

cdr3_nt: TGTGCCAGCAGCCGGGGAGGCCACAACGGAAACACCATATATTTT
cdr3_aa: CASSRGGHNGNTIYF
v_call: TRBV7-2
clone_size: -
d_call: -
j_call: TRBJ1-3

cdr3_nt: TGTGCCTGGACGCTATCGGACAGTATGGAAAACATTCAGTACTTC
cdr3_aa: CAWTLSDSMENIQYF
v_call: TRBV30
clone_size: -
d_call: -
j_call: TRBJ2-4

cdr3_nt: TGTGCCAGCAGTTTGGACAGGGGGCAGTCTGGGGCCAACGTCCTGACTTTC
cdr3_aa: CASSLDRGQSGANVLTF
v_call: TRBV28
clone_size: -
d_call: TRBD1
j_call: TRBJ2-6

cdr3_nt: TGTGCCAGCTCCCCCCCGGGGGTCTTCAATCAGCCCCAGCATTTT
cdr3_aa: CASSPPGVFNQPQHF
v_call: TRBV18
clone_size: -
d_call: -
j_call: TRBJ1-5

cdr3_nt: TGTGCCAGCAGAGCGGTGGGGTATGGCTACACCTTC
cdr3_aa: CASRAVGYGYTF
v_call: TRBV2
clone_size: -
d_call: -
j_call: TRBJ1-2

cdr3_nt: TGTGCCTGGAGTGTATCTGGGCAGTTTAATCAGCCCCAGCATTTT
cdr3_aa: CAWSVSGQFNQPQHF
v_call: TRBV30
clone_size: few
d_call: -
j_call: TRBJ1-5

cdr3_nt: TGTGCCAGCAGTTTAAGCACAGGGAGTTCACCCCTCCACTTT
cdr3_aa: CASSLSTGSSPLHF
v_call: TRBV28
clone_size: -
d_call: -
j_call: TRBJ1-6